These 21 T cell receptor beta chains were all obtained from the same sample, sequenced in a study of radiation and T cells in renal cell carcinoma. Time point noted: baseline pretreatment blood. This sample's treatment: 15 Gy SBRT to primary tumor, nephrectomy 4 weeks later. Some clones are missing from TCRdb's copy, which holds only in-frame ones; the method was immunoSEQ multiplex PCR. The table includes tens of thousands of clones, over 65% detected once. This specimen was blood, taken from a patient whose treatment included radiotherapy and nephrectomy. The receptors shown here come from a man aged 55 to 70 with renal cell carcinoma.

The V and J genes are TRBV19 and TRBJ2-2; D could derive from TRBD1 or TRBD2 (5 bases each). Per germline, CDR1 LNHDA and CDR2 SQIVND (reference sequence). Trimming removed 3 bases at V and 1 base at J, with 21 bases between. This CDR3 is built from 19 residues. DNA for the CDR3: TGTGCCAGTAGTATTTCCTTCCGGGACGAACCTTTGAACACCGGGGAGCTGTTTTTT. Residues: CASSISFRDEPLNTGELFF. The full variable domain, rest sourced from reference TRBV19 and TRBJ2-2, is DGGITQSPKYLFRKEGQNVTLSCEQNLNHDAMYWYRQDPGQGLRLIYYSQIVNDFQKGDIAEGYSVSREKKESFPLTVTSAQKNPTAFYLCASSISFRDEPLNTGELFFGEGSRLTVL.

This clone appeared once. This chain connects TRBV27 to TRBJ2-3, with D tentatively TRBD1 (5 bases). The germline V gene encodes CDR1 MNHEY and CDR2 SMNVEV (reference sequence). V was pared by 5 bases and J by 2 bases, with 14 bases between. CDR3 length: 15 residues. CDR3: CASSPYRQSTDTQYF. CDR3 DNA sequence: TGTGCCAGCAGTCCCTATCGACAGTCCACAGATACGCAGTATTTT.

This chain links TRBV7-7 with TRBJ2-1; D is undetermined. This CDR3 comprises 15 residues. Germline V CDR1 and CDR2: SSHAT, FNYEAQ (reference sequence). With 1 base removed from V and 5 bases from J, the gap between germline ends came to 12 bases. CDR3: CASSLGTANDNEQFF. As DNA, the CDR3 is TGTGCCAGCAGCTTAGGTACAGCGAACGACAATGAGCAGTTCTTC.

The genes are TRBV5-6 and TRBJ2-7; weak D call: TRBD1 (5 bases). The length of the CDR3 is 11 residues. V was shortened by 0 bases and J by 11 bases, with 9 bases between the two germline ends. CDR1 is SGHDT, CDR2 YYEEEE, per germline. CDR3 sequence: CASSLGQGEYF. The CDR3 DNA sequence: TGTGCCAGCAGCTTGGGGCAGGGCGAGTACTTC.

The chain links TRBV7-9 to TRBJ2-1; D may be TRBD2 (6 bases). V was clipped by 1 base and J by 4 bases, with 14 bases between them. The CDR3 loop spans 16 amino acids. Per the germline V gene, CDR1 is SEHNR and CDR2 is FQNEAQ (reference sequence). Here the CDR3 DNA reads TGTGCCAGCAGCTTAGTTCCGGCTAGCGCTTACAATGAGCAGTTCTTC. Its translation: CASSLVPASAYNEQFF.

The CDR3 nucleotides read TGTGCCAGCACCATTGGGGTAGGGGACGACGAGCAGTACTTC. This translates into CASTIGVGDDEQYF. The chain recombines TRBV28 with TRBJ2-7; TRBD1 or TRBD2 may be the D gene (5 bases each). CDR3 length equals 14 residues. CDR1 is MDHEN and CDR2 is SYDVKM in the germline V gene. V was shortened by 7 bases and J by 5 bases, with 18 bases between the two germline ends.

The chain uses TRBV7-9 and TRBJ1-2; D gene ambiguous. Trimming stripped 1 base from V and 4 bases from J, with 10 bases between. CDR3 length: 14 amino acids. From germline, CDR1 is SEHNR and CDR2 FQNEAQ (reference sequence). CDR3 DNA sequence: TGTGCCAGCAGCTTAGGGCAGGCGAGCTATGGCTACACCTTC. Protein: CASSLGQASYGYTF.

This chain uses TRBV5-1 with TRBJ2-2, with D perhaps assigned TRBD1 or TRBD2 (5 bases each). Trimming pared 1 base from V and 1 base from J, leaving 11 bases between. CDR1 SGHRS and CDR2 YFSETQ come from the germline V gene. CDR3 length: 16 residues. As DNA, the CDR3 is TGCGCCAGCAGCTTGTTACAGGCGGGGAACACCGGGGAGCTGTTTTTT. It specifies CASSLLQAGNTGELFF.

J is TRBJ2-7 and V is TRBV10-2; TRBD2 matches 9 bases. Trimming cost V 4 bases and J 2 bases; bases outside gene matches: 9. The CDR3 sequence is 16 residues long. Germline V gene lookup returns CDR1 WSHSY and CDR2 SAAADI. CDR3 coding DNA: TGCGCCAGCAGTGCTCCGGGACTAGCAGCTGCCTACGAGCAGTACTTC. Translating gives CASSAPGLAAAYEQYF.

The gene calls are TRBV4-1 and TRBJ2-7; 10 bases agree with TRBD2. This CDR3 spans 21 amino acids. Germline values: CDR1 MGHRA, CDR2 YSYEKL. The ends lost 3 bases at V and 5 bases at J; junction bases unmatched: 25. The CDR3 loop is CASSQLDPTLAGRTLPDEQYF. In DNA, the CDR3 is TGCGCCAGCAGCCAGTTGGACCCTACACTAGCGGGGAGAACTCTGCCCGACGAGCAGTACTTC.

The CDR3 coding sequence is TGCGGTGTACTCACAGATACGCAGTATTTT. This gives the protein CGVLTDTQYF. V gene TRBV20-1 combines with J gene TRBJ2-3, with no clear D. Germline CDR1 and CDR2: DFQATT and SNEGSKA (reference sequence). The CDR3 length is 10 residues.

The rearrangement links TRBV28 to TRBJ1-2; tentatively, D is TRBD1 (6 bases). Germline lookup yields CDR1 MDHEN and CDR2 SYDVKM. The ends were cut back, 3 bases at V and 3 bases at J, with 14 bases in the middle. The CDR3 loop spans 15 amino acids. In DNA, the CDR3 is TGTGCCAGCAGTTTTGGTCAGGGGTGGTACTATGGCTACACCTTC. Translation gives CASSFGQGWYYGYTF.

The chain employs TRBV28 and TRBJ2-7, with D perhaps given as TRBD1 or TRBD2 (6 bases each). Germline-derived CDR1 and CDR2 are MDHEN and SYDVKM. V lost 8 bases and J lost 3, with 11 bases in between. The CDR3 runs to 12 residues. For the CDR3, the DNA is TGTGCCAGCGCTGGGGGGCTCTACGAGCAGTACTTC. Translating gives CASAGGLYEQYF.

The chain couples TRBV11-2 to TRBJ1-1, with D unresolved. The germline gives CDR1 SGHAT, CDR2 FQNNGV. The CDR3 is made up of 13 amino acids. Trimming removed 2 bases from V and 1 base from J, with 5 bases in between. The CDR3 sequence: CASSLSENTEAFF. The CDR3 nucleotides read TGTGCCAGCAGCTTATCCGAGAACACTGAAGCTTTCTTT.

The chain links TRBV7-2 to TRBJ2-3; D may be TRBD1 (5 bases). Germline assignment: CDR1 SGHTA and CDR2 FQGNSA. The CDR3 totals 17 residues. V was clipped by 4 bases and J by 0 bases, with 17 bases between them. As DNA, the CDR3 is TGTGCCAGCAGCTCCTGGGGCAGCCCTTCTAGCACAGATACGCAGTATTTT. Residues: CASSSWGSPSSTDTQYF.

In this sample, this clone turned up a few times. The chain has TRBV7-8 and TRBJ1-1; 8 nucleotides agree with TRBD1. V dropped 3 bases and J dropped 2; count of bases not matched to a gene: 5. The CDR3 has 15 residues. Germline CDR1 reads SGHVS; CDR2 reads FQNEAQ. The CDR3 nucleotides read TGTGCCAGCAGCTTTACCGACAGGGGAAACACTGAAGCTTTCTTT. Translation: CASSFTDRGNTEAFF.

The chain employs TRBV7-2 and TRBJ2-2; D not resolved. The CDR3 is 15 residues long. The germline gives CDR1 SGHTA, CDR2 FQGNSA. The V and J ends lost 2 bases and 2 bases respectively, with 9 bases between them. CDR3 bases: TGTGCCAGCAGCTTACAAAGGGTAAACACCGGGGAGCTGTTTTTT. The encoded protein is CASSLQRVNTGELFF.

This clone was seen a handful of times. The chain has TRBV19 and TRBJ2-6; D unclear. The CDR3 has 15 residues. CDR1 is LNHDA, CDR2 SQIVND, per germline (reference sequence). V was pared by 4 bases and J by 5 bases, with 12 bases between. CDR3 region: CASSRPGRRANVLTF. The CDR3 nucleotides read TGTGCCAGTAGTAGGCCGGGTAGGCGGGCCAACGTCCTGACTTTC.

The rearrangement joins TRBV6-1 to TRBJ2-1; TRBD1 might be the D (5 bases). The CDR3 is 18 residues long. Germline values: CDR1 MNHNS, CDR2 SASEGT. Trimming took off 2 bases at V and 4 bases at J, with 21 bases between the two ends. The CDR3 sequence is CASSEHSGYGVWYNEQFF. Here the CDR3 DNA reads TGTGCCAGCAGTGAACATTCAGGGTATGGAGTTTGGTACAATGAGCAGTTCTTC.

The chain carries TRBV7-2 and TRBJ1-6, with D maybe TRBD1 (5 bases). The length of the CDR3 is 15 residues. Trimming removed 5 bases from V and 6 bases from J, with 14 bases in between. Germline V gene data show CDR1 as SGHTA and CDR2 as FQGNSA. The CDR3 DNA reads TGTGCCAGCAGCCCGGGACGCTTGACTAATTCACCCCTCCACTTT. Its translation: CASSPGRLTNSPLHF.

The chain joins TRBV5-1 to TRBJ2-5, with 7 bases aligning to TRBD1. There are 14 residues in the CDR3. J lost 1 base, V lost 2 bases, and 2 bases had no gene match. The germline V gene encodes CDR1 SGHRS and CDR2 YFSETQ. The CDR3 nucleotides read TGCGCCAGCAGCTTTGGGGACAGCCAAGAGACCCAGTACTTC. Translated, it gives CASSFGDSQETQYF.